This TCR beta chain was identified in a study of cytomegalovirus exposure and HLA in healthy donors. 60 Vbeta and 13 Jbeta primers were used in PCR. Produced via immunoSEQ multiplex PCR; TCRdb's table is partial and in-frame only. This sample yields hundreds of thousands of clones, of which just over 75% are seen a single time; less than 3.5% belongs to the top ten. CDR3 length: 13 amino acids. CDR1 is SGHRS and CDR2 is YFSETQ in the germline V gene. V lost 3 bases and J 8 bases, leaving 11 bases between the germline ends. The sample comprised PBMCs. The chain links TRBV5-1 to TRBJ2-2; tentatively, D is TRBD1 (6 bases). The clonotype comes from a woman aged 60-75 years in good health and CMV-seropositive. CDR3 bases: TGCGCCAGCAGCTCAAGGGGGAATGGGGAGCTGTTTTTT. The encoded protein is CASSSRGNGELFF.